The rows below give T cell receptor beta chains drawn from one sample of a study of T-cell memory formation after mild COVID-19. TCRdb called the 5' RACE reads again in MiXCR, with one record for every CDR3 protein. The sample lists under 350,000 distinct CDR3 sequences, 15% to 20% seen once, with roughly 25% in the top ten. Sequencing was done on a sample of PBMCs or a T cell subset sorted from them (not recorded which). These receptor sequences come from a man younger than 35 who had mild COVID-19 (a few samples of this study predate the infection). Cell type and time point are not known. The CDR3 runs from the conserved cysteine through the conserved F or W. Each record gives: CDR3 protein, CDR3 DNA, J gene, D gene, V gene, clone size. The D gene is left open where the match is weak. The size of a clone is reported for some rows only, either as once, few or many, or as a class for expanded clones.

CDR3aa: CASSPLGGQSIGYTF
CDR3nt: TGTGCCAGCAGCCCGCTAGGAGGACAGTCCATTGGCTACACCTTC
j_gene: TRBJ1-2
d_gene: NA
v_gene: TRBV5-5
abundance: few

CDR3aa: CASKGRIGTFGETQYF
CDR3nt: TGTGCCAGCAAAGGCCGCATCGGGACCTTCGGGGAGACCCAGTACTTC
j_gene: TRBJ2-5
d_gene: NA
v_gene: TRBV12-3/TRBV12-4
abundance: few

CDR3aa: CASSFLGDGYTF
CDR3nt: TGCGCCAGCAGCTTTTTAGGGGATGGCTACACCTTC
j_gene: TRBJ1-2
d_gene: NA
v_gene: TRBV5-1
abundance: few

CDR3aa: CASSLDRRDEQFF
CDR3nt: TGTGCCAGCAGTTTAGACAGGCGTGATGAGCAGTTCTTC
j_gene: TRBJ2-1
d_gene: NA
v_gene: TRBV27
abundance: NA

CDR3aa: CATSEESEETQYF
CDR3nt: TGTGCCACCAGTGAGGAGAGCGAAGAGACCCAGTACTTC
j_gene: TRBJ2-5
d_gene: NA
v_gene: TRBV24-1
abundance: many

CDR3aa: CASSGTRNWQYF
CDR3nt: TGTGCCAGCAGCGGTACCCGGAACTGGCAGTATTTT
j_gene: TRBJ2-3
d_gene: NA
v_gene: TRBV9
abundance: few

CDR3aa: CASTYQPQHF
CDR3nt: TGTGCCAGCACATACCAGCCCCAGCATTTT
j_gene: TRBJ1-5
d_gene: NA
v_gene: TRBV3-1
abundance: many

CDR3aa: CATSGNQETQYF
CDR3nt: TGTGCCACCTCAGGGAACCAAGAGACCCAGTACTTC
j_gene: TRBJ2-5
d_gene: NA
v_gene: TRBV6-5
abundance: NA

CDR3aa: CASCLGRGPDTQYF
CDR3nt: TGTGCCAGCTGCCTTGGAAGGGGACCAGATACGCAGTATTTT
j_gene: TRBJ2-3
d_gene: NA
v_gene: TRBV6-2/TRBV6-3
abundance: few

CDR3aa: CASSPSVGELFF
CDR3nt: TGTGCCAGCAGCCCGAGCGTCGGGGAGCTGTTTTTT
j_gene: TRBJ2-2
d_gene: NA
v_gene: TRBV7-9
abundance: few

CDR3aa: CSVVDRVGQPQHF
CDR3nt: TGCAGCGTCGTCGACAGGGTTGGTCAGCCCCAGCATTTT
j_gene: TRBJ1-5
d_gene: TRBD1
v_gene: TRBV29-1
abundance: NA

CDR3aa: CASSLERTGGPAGNIQYF
CDR3nt: TGTGCCAGCAGCTTAGAGCGGACAGGGGGTCCGGCGGGAAACATTCAGTACTTC
j_gene: TRBJ2-4
d_gene: TRBD1
v_gene: TRBV7-8
abundance: few

CDR3aa: CASSSETVRETQYF
CDR3nt: TGTGCCAGCAGCTCGGAGACAGTCCGAGAGACCCAGTACTTC
j_gene: TRBJ2-5
d_gene: NA
v_gene: TRBV5-5
abundance: NA

CDR3aa: CASSSIAGGLYEQYF
CDR3nt: TGTGCCAGCAGCTCAATAGCGGGGGGTCTCTACGAGCAGTACTTC
j_gene: TRBJ2-7
d_gene: TRBD2
v_gene: TRBV11-2
abundance: few

CDR3aa: CASSWAQQDTQYF
CDR3nt: TGTGCCAGCAGCTGGGCTCAACAAGATACGCAGTATTTT
j_gene: TRBJ2-3
d_gene: NA
v_gene: TRBV7-8
abundance: medium-sized

CDR3aa: CASSFRAGSYEQYF
CDR3nt: TGTGCCAGCAGTTTCCGAGCGGGGTCCTACGAGCAGTACTTC
j_gene: TRBJ2-7
d_gene: TRBD2
v_gene: TRBV12-3/TRBV12-4
abundance: NA

CDR3aa: CASSPPNYNEQFF
CDR3nt: TGCGCCAGCAGCCCCCCGAATTACAATGAGCAGTTCTTC
j_gene: TRBJ2-1
d_gene: NA
v_gene: TRBV5-1
abundance: few

CDR3aa: CAWSPSSNQPQHF
CDR3nt: TGTGCCTGGAGTCCCTCGAGCAATCAGCCCCAGCATTTT
j_gene: TRBJ1-5
d_gene: NA
v_gene: TRBV30
abundance: NA

CDR3aa: CASSPSTTNTGELFF
CDR3nt: TGTGCCAGCTCACCAAGCACAACGAACACCGGGGAGCTGTTTTTT
j_gene: TRBJ2-2
d_gene: NA
v_gene: TRBV18
abundance: few

CDR3aa: CASSPWTGADTQYF
CDR3nt: TGTGCCAGCAGCCCCTGGACGGGCGCAGATACGCAGTATTTT
j_gene: TRBJ2-3
d_gene: NA
v_gene: TRBV7-3
abundance: NA

CDR3aa: CASSYSAGGYEQYF
CDR3nt: TGTGCCAGCAGTTACTCGGCGGGAGGCTACGAGCAGTACTTC
j_gene: TRBJ2-7
d_gene: TRBD2
v_gene: TRBV6-5
abundance: NA

CDR3aa: CASSSLPRASGTYEQYF
CDR3nt: TGCGCCAGCAGCTCCCTCCCTCGGGCTTCGGGGACCTACGAGCAGTACTTC
j_gene: TRBJ2-7
d_gene: NA
v_gene: TRBV5-1
abundance: many

CDR3aa: CASRGTERTEAFF
CDR3nt: TGCGCCAGCAGAGGGACGGAGAGAACTGAAGCTTTCTTT
j_gene: TRBJ1-1
d_gene: NA
v_gene: TRBV5-1
abundance: NA

CDR3aa: CASSLEGQGSLRRGYTF
CDR3nt: TGTGCCAGCAGCTTGGAGGGACAGGGGTCCCTGCGGCGCGGCTACACCTTC
j_gene: TRBJ1-2
d_gene: TRBD1
v_gene: TRBV5-5
abundance: NA

CDR3aa: CASSQDGYQPQHF
CDR3nt: TGTGCCAGCAGCCAAGACGGGTATCAGCCCCAGCATTTT
j_gene: TRBJ1-5
d_gene: NA
v_gene: TRBV4-2
abundance: NA

CDR3aa: CASSLSQAQETQYF
CDR3nt: TGTGCCAGCAGTTTGTCCCAGGCCCAAGAGACCCAGTACTTC
j_gene: TRBJ2-5
d_gene: NA
v_gene: TRBV28
abundance: few

CDR3aa: CASSLDSGQETQYF
CDR3nt: TGTGCCAGCAGCTTAGATTCAGGGCAAGAGACCCAGTACTTC
j_gene: TRBJ2-5
d_gene: NA
v_gene: TRBV7-9
abundance: few

CDR3aa: CASSLEGGLEQYF
CDR3nt: TGCGCCAGCAGCTTGGAGGGCGGTCTCGAGCAGTACTTC
j_gene: TRBJ2-7
d_gene: NA
v_gene: TRBV5-1
abundance: few

CDR3aa: CSAWTGVGDTQYF
CDR3nt: TGCAGTGCTTGGACAGGGGTGGGAGATACGCAGTATTTT
j_gene: TRBJ2-3
d_gene: TRBD1
v_gene: TRBV20-1
abundance: few

CDR3aa: CASSYSWVGGTSIPADTQYF
CDR3nt: TGTGCCAGCAGTTATTCGTGGGTGGGGGGGACTAGCATCCCCGCAGATACGCAGTATTTT
j_gene: TRBJ2-3
d_gene: TRBD2
v_gene: TRBV6-6
abundance: NA

CDR3aa: CASSPYHLRFKETQYF
CDR3nt: TGTGCCAGCAGTCCCTACCATCTAAGGTTTAAAGAGACCCAGTACTTC
j_gene: TRBJ2-5
d_gene: NA
v_gene: TRBV6-6
abundance: NA

CDR3aa: CASSPHMNQPQHF
CDR3nt: TGTGCCAGCAGCCCGCACATGAATCAGCCCCAGCATTTT
j_gene: TRBJ1-5
d_gene: NA
v_gene: TRBV7-9
abundance: NA

CDR3aa: CASRGLGPGANVLTF
CDR3nt: TGTGCCAGCAGAGGCCTGGGGCCTGGGGCCAACGTCCTGACTTTC
j_gene: TRBJ2-6
d_gene: NA
v_gene: TRBV6-1
abundance: NA

CDR3aa: CASSPPGLIGYNEQFF
CDR3nt: TGTGCCAGCAGCCCCCCAGGACTTATCGGCTACAATGAGCAGTTCTTC
j_gene: TRBJ2-1
d_gene: NA
v_gene: TRBV7-8
abundance: few

CDR3aa: CASSDRGPTDTQYF
CDR3nt: TGTGCCAGCAGTGACAGGGGTCCCACAGATACGCAGTATTTT
j_gene: TRBJ2-3
d_gene: NA
v_gene: TRBV25-1
abundance: NA

CDR3aa: CASSWGAAGKFVYEQYF
CDR3nt: TGTGCCAGCAGCTGGGGGGCCGCGGGGAAATTTGTCTACGAGCAGTACTTC
j_gene: TRBJ2-7
d_gene: NA
v_gene: TRBV2
abundance: NA

CDR3aa: CASSHRLAEVGGETQYF
CDR3nt: TGTGCCAGCAGCCATCGACTAGCGGAGGTTGGGGGAGAGACCCAGTACTTC
j_gene: TRBJ2-5
d_gene: TRBD2
v_gene: TRBV6-5
abundance: few